What follows are 30 T cell receptor beta chains derived from one specimen sequenced in a study of blood T cell repertoires in COVID-19. The table came from immunoSEQ multiplex PCR; TCRdb's copy has only in-frame clones and leaves some out. The table records around 200,000 clones, roughly 87% of them present only once. Sequencing input: peripheral blood. These receptors were collected from a man aged 40-55 years with active or convalescent COVID-19.

V gene TRBV12-5 combines with J gene TRBJ1-1; D is unresolved. Germline-derived CDR1 and CDR2 are LGHNT and FRNRAP. V was cut by 4 bases and J by 4 bases, with 7 bases left in between. The CDR3 has 12 residues. CDR3 protein: CASGSGLTEAFF. The DNA of the CDR3 is TGTGCTAGTGGTTCAGGACTCACTGAAGCTTTCTTT. The variable domain in full, completed from reference TRBV12-5 and TRBJ1-1, reads DARVTQTPRHKVTEMGQEVTMRCQPILGHNTVFWYRQTMMQGLELLAYFRNRAPLDDSGMPKDRFSAEMPDATLATLKIQPSEPRDSAVYFCASGSGLTEAFFGQGTRLTVV.

The chain employs TRBV24-1 and TRBJ1-2, with TRBD1 as a possible D gene (5 bases). Germline CDR1 and CDR2: KGHDR and SFDVKD. The CDR3 totals 14 residues. V shed 3 bases and J shed 6 bases, with 13 bases lying between them. DNA for the CDR3: TGTGCCACCAGTGATGATACCAGGGTCCATGGCTACACCTTC. Protein: CATSDDTRVHGYTF.

This sequence joins TRBV6-6 and TRBJ2-5, with TRBD2 identical over 7 bases. The CDR3 is made up of 16 amino acids. Trimming removed 0 bases from V and 2 bases from J; junction bases left unmatched: 6. CDR1 and CDR2 from the germline V gene are MNHNY and SVGAGI (reference sequence). CDR3 coding DNA: TGTGCCAGCAGTTACTCGATGGTGGGACTACAAGAGACCCAGTACTTC. Protein product: CASSYSMVGLQETQYF.

The J gene is TRBJ2-7, the V gene TRBV7-6; D ambiguous. Germline lookup yields CDR1 SGHVS and CDR2 FNYEAQ. The CDR3 consists of 11 residues. V was clipped by 1 base and J by 6 bases, with 4 bases between them. The CDR3 loop is CASSLVLEQYF. The CDR3 coding sequence is TGTGCCAGCAGCTTAGTACTCGAGCAGTACTTC.

CDR3 in amino acids: CAWSLKGGGGYTF. Written as DNA, the CDR3 is TGTGCCTGGAGTTTGAAAGGGGGGGGTGGCTACACCTTC. The gene calls are TRBV30 and TRBJ1-2, with D possibly being TRBD1 (6 bases). The CDR3 extends over 13 amino acids. V dropped 2 bases and J dropped 7 bases, with 14 bases sitting between them. In germline, CDR1 is GTSNPN, CDR2 SVGIG (reference sequence).

This clone has a handful of counts. The chain links TRBV30 to TRBJ1-5, with D perhaps matching TRBD1 (5 bases). Looked up from germline, CDR1 is GTSNPN and CDR2 is SVGIG (reference sequence). Trimming pared 2 bases from V and 4 bases from J, leaving 9 bases between. The CDR3 is 13 residues long. In DNA form, the CDR3 reads TGTGCCTGGAGTATGGGGGGAAATCAGCCCCAGCATTTT. Translating gives CAWSMGGNQPQHF.

The chain couples TRBV28 to TRBJ1-6, with D maybe TRBD1 (6 bases). Trimming cost V 8 bases and J 2 bases, with 13 bases left between them. Germline CDR1 and CDR2: MDHEN and SYDVKM. This CDR3 spans 15 amino acids. The CDR3, as DNA: TGTGCCAGCCGGTTAGGGGGGGCCTATAATTCACCCCTCCACTTT. It is translated as CASRLGGAYNSPLHF.

The rearrangement uses TRBV19 and TRBJ2-1; 9 bases agree with TRBD1. This CDR3 region has 15 residues. With V trimmed by 5 bases and J by 4 bases, 6 bases remained unmatched. CDR1 is LNHDA and CDR2 is SQIVND in the germline V gene (reference sequence). Here the CDR3 DNA reads TGTGCCAGTAGTCGGGGACAGGGAGGGTACAATGAGCAGTTCTTC. Translated: CASSRGQGGYNEQFF.

This sequence joins TRBV4-1 and TRBJ2-7; perhaps TRBD1 as D (6 bases). Germline V gives CDR1 MGHRA, CDR2 YSYEKL. This CDR3 spans 13 amino acids. The ends were cut back, 1 base at V and 3 bases at J, with 7 bases in the middle. The CDR3 DNA is TGCGCCAGCAGCCAAGGACAGGACTACGAGCAGTACTTC. Translated, it gives CASSQGQDYEQYF.

For the CDR3, the DNA is TGTGCCAGCAGCAAAACGGGGTCCCCCACCGGGGAGCTGTTTTTT. It is translated as CASSKTGSPTGELFF. The chain employs TRBV7-3 and TRBJ2-2; perhaps TRBD2 as D (5 bases). This CDR3 is built from 15 residues. Germline V gene data show CDR1 as SGHTA and CDR2 as FQGTGA. V was shortened by 5 bases and J by 4 bases, with 14 bases between the two germline ends. Drawing the rest from reference TRBV7-3 and TRBJ2-2, the complete variable domain is GAGVSQTPSNKVTEKGKYVELRCDPISGHTALYWYRQSLGQGPEFLIYFQGTGAADDSGLPNDRFFAVRPEGSVSTLKIQRTERGDSAVYLCASSKTGSPTGELFFGEGSRLTVL.

This CDR3 is CASSLAEASYNEQFF. In DNA, the CDR3 is TGTGCCAGCAGCCTAGCGGAGGCCTCCTACAATGAGCAGTTCTTC. The chain links TRBV3-1 (or the pseudogene TRBV3-2) to TRBJ2-1; D might be TRBD2 (6 bases). The CDR3 is 15 amino acids. V was clipped by 4 bases and J by 0 bases, with 10 bases between them. Looked up from germline, CDR1 is LGHDT and CDR2 is YNNKEL (reference sequence).

The J gene is TRBJ2-1, the V gene TRBV3-1 (or the pseudogene TRBV3-2), with D unclear. V was clipped by 3 bases and J by 5 bases, with 14 bases between them. Germline V lookup: CDR1 LGHDT, CDR2 YNNKEL (reference sequence). The CDR3 runs 15 residues. CDR3 protein: CASSQYSESDNEQFF. CDR3 nucleotides: TGTGCCAGCAGCCAGTACTCGGAGTCGGACAATGAGCAGTTCTTC.

J is TRBJ1-1 and V is TRBV5-6, with 9 bases identical to TRBD1. The V gene end was trimmed by 5 bases and the J gene end by 3 bases; junction bases not matched to a gene: 14. Germline CDR1 SGHDT, CDR2 YYEEEE. This CDR3 region has 17 residues. This CDR3 reads CASSLTGQGIIDTEAFF. As DNA, the CDR3 is TGTGCCAGCAGTCTAACTGGACAGGGGATTATCGACACTGAAGCTTTCTTT.

V and J are TRBV9 and TRBJ1-2, with 9 nucleotides matching TRBD1. CDR3 length equals 16 residues. The V gene's germline CDR1 is SGDLS and CDR2 YYNGEE. Unmatched junction bases numbered 11, after V lost 0 bases and J lost 8 bases. The CDR3 bases are TGTGCCAGCAGCGTAGGGCGGGACAGGGATTTAGGAGGCTACACCTTC. It specifies CASSVGRDRDLGGYTF.

The chain recombines TRBV18 with TRBJ1-6; 8 nucleotides match TRBD1. V lost 4 bases and J lost 5; bases outside the gene matches: 7. Germline values: CDR1 KGHSH, CDR2 LQKENI. This CDR3 spans 16 amino acids. The CDR3 region is CASSHTGTGDNSPLHF. DNA for the CDR3: TGTGCCAGCTCACATACCGGGACAGGAGATAATTCACCCCTCCACTTT. Full variable domain (outside the CDR3, taken from reference TRBV18 and TRBJ1-6): NAGVMQNPRHLVRRRGQEARLRCSPMKGHSHVYWYRQLPEEGLKFMVYLQKENIIDESGMPKERFSAEFPKEGPSILRIQQVVRGDSAAYFCASSHTGTGDNSPLHFGNGTRLTVT.

The chain is built from TRBV19 and TRBJ1-2; TRBD1 is a possible D gene (5 bases). The CDR3 length is 15 residues. Germline CDR1 LNHDA, CDR2 SQIVND (reference sequence). With 6 bases removed from V and 7 bases from J, the gap between germline ends came to 21 bases. The CDR3 spells CASSTGSTGGGGYTF. CDR3 DNA sequence: TGTGCCAGTAGCACCGGGTCCACCGGGGGTGGTGGCTACACCTTC.

CDR3 in amino acids: CATSRDQGGGEKLFF. The CDR3 nucleotides read TGTGCCACCAGCAGGGACCAGGGAGGTGGCGAAAAACTGTTTTTT. The genes are TRBV15 and TRBJ1-4; a weak D match, TRBD1 (5 bases). Germline CDR1 is LNHNV and CDR2 is YYDKDF (reference sequence). V was cut by 3 bases and J by 8 bases, with 16 bases left in between. This CDR3 contains 15 residues.

J is TRBJ2-7 and V is TRBV11-2; TRBD1 aligns across 7 bases. The CDR3 is 14 amino acids. J lost 6 bases, V lost 1 base, and 6 bases had no gene match. From germline, CDR1 is SGHAT and CDR2 FQNNGV. The CDR3 nucleotides are TGTGCCAGCAGCTTAGGACAGGGTGTAAGCGAGCAGTACTTC. It specifies CASSLGQGVSEQYF.

The chain combines TRBV28 with TRBJ2-2, with 9 bases that match TRBD1. The V and J ends lost 6 bases and 6 bases, in that order; junction bases with no gene match: 8. The CDR3 runs to 15 residues. Germline V CDR1 and CDR2: MDHEN, SYDVKM. CDR3 DNA: TGTGCCAGCAGAACAGGGGGCGCGGGTTCCGGGGAGCTGTTTTTT. This gives the protein CASRTGGAGSGELFF.

The genes are TRBV29-1 and TRBJ2-3, with D uncertain. The germline CDR1 and CDR2 sequences are SQVTM and ANQGSEA. CDR3 size: 13 residues. The V end was cut by 3 bases, the J end by 2 bases, with 9 bases between. In DNA form, the CDR3 reads TGCAGCGTTGACCCACAGAACACAGATACGCAGTATTTT. It yields the protein CSVDPQNTDTQYF.

The chain carries TRBV6-5 and TRBJ2-6; tentative D call: TRBD2 (5 bases). Deletions cut 4 bases from V and 4 bases from J, with 8 bases between. Per germline, CDR1 MNHEY and CDR2 SVGAGI. This CDR3 comprises 14 residues. CDR3 sequence: CASSFPGGANVLTF. The CDR3 DNA follows: TGTGCCAGCAGTTTTCCGGGGGGGGCCAACGTCCTGACTTTC.

This clone is a singleton in its sample. Other nucleotide sequences from this sample produce the same CDR3. The V and J genes are TRBV4-1 and TRBJ1-1, with no clear D. V was clipped by 1 base and J by 5 bases, with 8 bases between them. Germline V gene data show CDR1 as MGHRA and CDR2 as YSYEKL. CDR3 size: 13 residues. CDR3 nucleotide sequence: TGCGCCAGCAGCCAAGGTCGCGGGACTGAAGCTTTCTTT. Translation: CASSQGRGTEAFF.

The chain recombines TRBV19 with TRBJ1-5; 10 bases are a match to TRBD1. Germline lookup yields CDR1 LNHDA and CDR2 SQIVND (reference sequence). Trimming at V came to 5 bases and at J to 4 bases, leaving 8 bases not matched to a gene. The CDR3 has 16 residues. As DNA, the CDR3 is TGTGCCAGTAGTCCCAAGGACAGGGGGGGAAATCAGCCCCAGCATTTT. Residues: CASSPKDRGGNQPQHF.

The chain combines TRBV5-6 with TRBJ1-6, with D hard to call. This CDR3 is built from 15 residues. Germline CDR1 and CDR2: SGHDT and YYEEEE. V was shortened by 2 bases and J by 10 bases, with 16 bases between the two germline ends. The chain's CDR3 is CASSLSGIRVSPLHF. CDR3 in DNA: TGTGCCAGCAGCTTATCCGGGATTAGGGTGTCACCCCTCCACTTT.

In its sample, this clone was seen once. V is TRBV27 and J is TRBJ1-1; 8 nucleotides agree with TRBD1. V was pared by 5 bases and J by 5 bases, with 4 bases of the junction left unmatched. The germline V gene has CDR1 MNHEY and CDR2 SMNVEV (reference sequence). This CDR3 has 13 amino acids. CDR3 in DNA: TGTGCCAGCAGTGGCGGGACAGGTACTGAAGCTTTCTTT. It specifies CASSGGTGTEAFF.

V usage is TRBV5-1 and J usage is TRBJ2-7, with TRBD2 identical over 13 bases. Germline loops: CDR1 SGHRS, CDR2 YFSETQ. Losses at the gene ends were 3 bases for V and 0 bases for J; bases not matched to a gene: 3. The CDR3 is 16 amino acids. CDR3 bases: TGCGCCAGCAGCTCCCGGACTAGCGGGAGCTCCTACGAGCAGTACTTC. Its translation is CASSSRTSGSSYEQYF.

V and J are TRBV29-1 and TRBJ2-7, with 7 bases fitting TRBD1. The ends lost 0 bases at V and 4 bases at J; junction bases unmatched: 6. Germline V CDR1 and CDR2: SQVTM, ANQGSEA. This CDR3 contains 14 residues. CDR3 DNA: TGCAGCGTTGAAGATGGGGCAGGGGGATACGAGCAGTACTTC. Encoded protein: CSVEDGAGGYEQYF.

Only a few counts were recorded for this clone. V usage is TRBV19 and J usage is TRBJ2-7; tentative D call: TRBD1 (7 bases). CDR3 length equals 15 residues. From germline, CDR1 is LNHDA and CDR2 SQIVND (reference sequence). V lost 1 base and J 3 bases, leaving 13 bases between the germline ends. CDR3 coding DNA: TGTGCCAGTAGTATAGTAGCCAGGGGGGACTACGAGCAGTACTTC. Protein: CASSIVARGDYEQYF.

Remarks on this clone: The sample has other DNA sequences that encode this CDR3 too. The chain uses TRBV7-9 and TRBJ1-5; D is unresolved. The length of the CDR3 is 14 residues. V was pared by 1 base and J by 1 base, with 5 bases between. Per the germline V gene, CDR1 is SEHNR and CDR2 is FQNEAQ (reference sequence). CDR3 region: CASSLGQSNQPQHF. As DNA, the CDR3 is TGTGCCAGCAGCTTAGGGCAGAGCAATCAGCCCCAGCATTTT.

The sample holds a few counts of this clone. This chain connects TRBV19 to TRBJ2-1; 14 bases agree with TRBD2. V lost 9 bases and J lost 0; bases outside the gene matches: 4. Germline loops: CDR1 LNHDA, CDR2 SQIVND (reference sequence). The CDR3 length is 16 residues. The CDR3, as DNA: TGTGCCAGCAGGACTAGCGGGGGGAGCTCCTACAATGAGCAGTTCTTC. It is translated as CASRTSGGSSYNEQFF.